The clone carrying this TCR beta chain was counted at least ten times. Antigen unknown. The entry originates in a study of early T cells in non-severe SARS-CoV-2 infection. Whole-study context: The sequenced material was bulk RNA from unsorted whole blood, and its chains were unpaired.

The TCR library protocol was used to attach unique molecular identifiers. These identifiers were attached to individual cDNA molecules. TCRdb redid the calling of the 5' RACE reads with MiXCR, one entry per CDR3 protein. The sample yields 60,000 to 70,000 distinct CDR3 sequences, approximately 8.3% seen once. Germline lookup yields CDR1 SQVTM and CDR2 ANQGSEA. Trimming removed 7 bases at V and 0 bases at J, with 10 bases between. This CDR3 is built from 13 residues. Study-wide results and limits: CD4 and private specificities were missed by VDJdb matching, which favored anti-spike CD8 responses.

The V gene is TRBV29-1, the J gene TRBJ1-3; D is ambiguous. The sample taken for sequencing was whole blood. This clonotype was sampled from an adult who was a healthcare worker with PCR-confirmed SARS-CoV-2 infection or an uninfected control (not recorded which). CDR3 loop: CSAGISSGNTIYF. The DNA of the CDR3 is TGCAGCGCGGGAATCAGCTCTGGAAACACCATATATTTT.